Listed below are T cell receptor beta chains from one sample, sequenced in a study of T-cell memory formation after mild COVID-19. TCRdb reanalysed the 5' RACE reads using MiXCR and keeps one entry per CDR3 protein. This table holds about 190,000 distinct CDR3 sequences, about 11% found once. Sequenced material: PBMCs or a T cell subset sorted from them (not recorded which). The source of these receptors is a man aged 18 to 35 who had mild COVID-19 (a few samples of this study predate the infection). Cell type and time point are not known. The CDR3 runs from the conserved cysteine through the conserved F or W.

j_call	v_call	cdr3_aa
TRBJ1-1	TRBV10-3	CAISEGQRSEAFF
TRBJ1-5	TRBV9	CASSRQGGGNQPQHF
TRBJ2-1	TRBV20-1	CSARSGVRNEQFF
TRBJ2-3	TRBV12-3/TRBV12-4	CASSNRQAGADTQYF
TRBJ2-4	TRBV6-5	CASMVRGPVDIQYF
TRBJ2-3	TRBV20-1	CSATSGAPRGADTQYF
TRBJ2-1	TRBV19	CASRQGGSSYNEQFF
TRBJ2-7	TRBV4-3	CASSPSLASGAYEQYF
TRBJ1-6	TRBV7-9	CASSPEGSPLHF
TRBJ2-5	TRBV29-1	CSVARSNQETQYF
TRBJ2-2	TRBV7-8	CATPRELFF
TRBJ2-3	TRBV7-3	CASSLTPVVDTQYF
TRBJ2-3	TRBV5-6	CASSFVGAGYRDTQYF
TRBJ1-2	TRBV6-5	CASSYGILTGGYTF
TRBJ1-1	TRBV20-1	CSARDPAGEGTEAFF
TRBJ2-2	TRBV20-1	CSAVSTAPPHGELFF
TRBJ1-5	TRBV7-2	CASSPRQGGQPQHF
TRBJ1-2	TRBV11-2	CASSSTLRGSVMGYTF
TRBJ1-5	TRBV7-9	CASSHDNSNQPQHF
TRBJ2-5	TRBV12-3/TRBV12-4	CASSLASEGLGTQYF
TRBJ1-5	TRBV7-2	CASSLRGLQPQHF
TRBJ1-4	TRBV6-5	CASSYSGREKLFF
TRBJ1-1	TRBV7-8	CASSRLENTEAFF
TRBJ2-3	TRBV29-1	CSVGRLAADTQYF
TRBJ1-6	TRBV5-1	CASSLEASPLHF
TRBJ2-3	TRBV4-1	CASSQGGLAGSTDTQYF
TRBJ2-3	TRBV4-1	CASSQRLAGGTDTQYF
TRBJ1-1	TRBV7-2	CASSFADSYTEAFF
TRBJ2-3	TRBV12-3/TRBV12-4	CASSFSADTQYF
TRBJ1-1	TRBV12-3/TRBV12-4	CASSPAGQGTEAFF
TRBJ2-1	TRBV5-1	CASSRLAGSYNEQFF
TRBJ2-4	TRBV20-1	CSARVNSQRGAKNIQYF
TRBJ2-1	TRBV5-1	CASSLGSGGFYNEQFF
TRBJ1-1	TRBV6-5	CASSYGRDPMNTEAFF
TRBJ2-1	TRBV28	CASSRTGSYNEQFF
TRBJ1-2	TRBV9	CASRRTGGGYTF
TRBJ2-7	TRBV29-1	CSVASTGGAGSYEQYF
TRBJ1-2	TRBV5-1	CASSLEGHSRGYGYTF
TRBJ1-1	TRBV4-1	CASSQEWGLRAGNTEAFF
TRBJ2-5	TRBV5-1	CASSLEFGETQYF
TRBJ2-3	TRBV9	CASNSWGMDTQYF
TRBJ2-5	TRBV7-2	CASSGVSGGQETQYF
TRBJ2-7	TRBV5-1	CASSLEAAYEQYF
TRBJ1-2	TRBV5-1	CASSLSGGVASYGYTF
TRBJ2-5	TRBV20-1	CSARDRASGQETQYF
TRBJ2-7	TRBV5-1	CASSLERTRGFYEQYF
TRBJ2-3	TRBV27	CASSFSTTYRTDTQYF